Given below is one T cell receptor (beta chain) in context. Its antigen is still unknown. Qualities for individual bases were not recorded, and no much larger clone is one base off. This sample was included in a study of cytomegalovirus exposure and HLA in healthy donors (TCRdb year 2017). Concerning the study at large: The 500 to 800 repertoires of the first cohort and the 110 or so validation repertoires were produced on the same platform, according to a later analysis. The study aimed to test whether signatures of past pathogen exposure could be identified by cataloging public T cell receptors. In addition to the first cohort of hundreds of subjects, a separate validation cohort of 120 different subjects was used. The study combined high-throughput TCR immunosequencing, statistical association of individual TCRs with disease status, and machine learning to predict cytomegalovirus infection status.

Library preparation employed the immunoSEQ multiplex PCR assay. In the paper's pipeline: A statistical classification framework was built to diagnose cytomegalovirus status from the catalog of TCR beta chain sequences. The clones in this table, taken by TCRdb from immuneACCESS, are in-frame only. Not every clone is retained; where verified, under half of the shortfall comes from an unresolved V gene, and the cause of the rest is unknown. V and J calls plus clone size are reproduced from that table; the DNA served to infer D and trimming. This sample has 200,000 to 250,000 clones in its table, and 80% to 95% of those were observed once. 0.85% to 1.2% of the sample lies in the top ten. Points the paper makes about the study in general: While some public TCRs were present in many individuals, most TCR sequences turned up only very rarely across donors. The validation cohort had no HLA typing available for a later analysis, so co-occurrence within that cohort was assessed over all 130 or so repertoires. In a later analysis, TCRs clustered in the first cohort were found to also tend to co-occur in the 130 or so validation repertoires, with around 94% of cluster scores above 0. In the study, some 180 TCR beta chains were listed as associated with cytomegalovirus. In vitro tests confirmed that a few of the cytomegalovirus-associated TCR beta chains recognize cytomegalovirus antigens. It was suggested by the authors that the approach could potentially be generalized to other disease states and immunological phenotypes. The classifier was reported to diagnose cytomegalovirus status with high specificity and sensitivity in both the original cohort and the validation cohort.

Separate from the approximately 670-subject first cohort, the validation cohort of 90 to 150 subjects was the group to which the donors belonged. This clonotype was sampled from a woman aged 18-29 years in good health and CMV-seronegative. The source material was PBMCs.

The CDR3 region has the sequence CASSLTGGVQPQHF. The nucleotide sequence reads TGCGCCAGCAGCTTGACAGGGGGCGTCCAGCCCCAGCATTTT. The sequence links TRBV5-1 to TRBJ1-5, with 9 central nucleotides matching TRBD1. The CDR3 measures 14 amino acids from cysteine to phenylalanine. Of the read, only the CDR3 DNA is kept; its 42 bases are in frame from base 1. Clipping removes 1 base from V and 7 bases from J, with 3 as the unmatched junction base count. In the germline V gene, CDR1 corresponds to SGHRS and CDR2 to YFSETQ. Supplemented by the reference TRBV5-1 and TRBJ1-5 proteins around the CDR3, the complete variable domain is KAGVTQTPRYLIKTRGQQVTLSCSPISGHRSVSWYQQTPGQGLQFLFEYFSETQRNKGNFPGRFSGRQFSNSRSEMNVSTLELGDSALYLCASSLTGGVQPQHFGDGTRLSIL.